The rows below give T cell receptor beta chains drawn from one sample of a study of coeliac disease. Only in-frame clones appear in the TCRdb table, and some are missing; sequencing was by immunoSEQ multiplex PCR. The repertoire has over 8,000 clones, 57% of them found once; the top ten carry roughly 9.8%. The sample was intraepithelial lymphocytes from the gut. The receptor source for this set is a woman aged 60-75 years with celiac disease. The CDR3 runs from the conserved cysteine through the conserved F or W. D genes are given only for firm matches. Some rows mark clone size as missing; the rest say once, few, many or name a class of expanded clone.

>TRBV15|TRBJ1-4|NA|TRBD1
TGTGCCACCAGCAGCAGGGGGTTGGTAACAACTAATGAAAAACTGTTTTTT
CATSSRGLVTTNEKLFF
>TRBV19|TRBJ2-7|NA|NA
TGTGCCAGTAGTTCACCTGACAGCTACGAGCAGTACTTC
CASSSPDSYEQYF
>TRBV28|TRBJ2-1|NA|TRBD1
TGTGCCAGCAGTTTAATAGGGACAGCAAATGAGCAGTTCTTC
CASSLIGTANEQFF
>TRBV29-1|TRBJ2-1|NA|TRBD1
TGCAGCGTTGAAATTACACAGGGGGCCTACAATGAGCAGTTCTTC
CSVEITQGAYNEQFF
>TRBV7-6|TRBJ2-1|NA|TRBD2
TGTGCCAGCAGCCAAACCAGCGGGGGGCCCTCCTACAATGAGCAGTTCTTC
CASSQTSGGPSYNEQFF
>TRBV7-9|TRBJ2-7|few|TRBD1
TGTGCCAGCACCGATACTACCGGGACAGGGCCCTACGAGCAGTACTTC
CASTDTTGTGPYEQYF
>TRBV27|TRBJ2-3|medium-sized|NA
TGTGCCAGCAGTTTACAAGATACGCAGTATTTT
CASSLQDTQYF
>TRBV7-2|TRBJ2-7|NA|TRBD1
TGTGCCAGCAGCCGCCACGGGACAGGCCACTCCTACGAGCAGTACTTC
CASSRHGTGHSYEQYF
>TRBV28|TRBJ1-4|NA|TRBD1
TGTGCCAGCAGACTCAGGGGGCGTTCGGGCGAAAAACTGTTTTTT
CASRLRGRSGEKLFF
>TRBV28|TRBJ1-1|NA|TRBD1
TGTGCCAGCAGTTTCGAGGGGGCCAACACTGAAGCTTTCTTT
CASSFEGANTEAFF
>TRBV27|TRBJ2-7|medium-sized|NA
TGTGCCAGCAGTTTCGTAGGGGGGGATACCTCCTACGAGCAGTACTTC
CASSFVGGDTSYEQYF
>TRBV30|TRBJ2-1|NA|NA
TGTGCCTGGAGTGTAGGCGGTGTGGATGAGCAGTTCTTC
CAWSVGGVDEQFF
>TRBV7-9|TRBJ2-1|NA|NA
TGTGCCAGCAGAGTACCCCCTTGGAGATCGCCCGACAATGAGCAGTTCTTC
CASRVPPWRSPDNEQFF
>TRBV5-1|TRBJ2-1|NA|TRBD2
TGCGCCAGCAGCTTGGGACCATTAGCGGGAGGGTACAATGAGCAGTTCTTC
CASSLGPLAGGYNEQFF
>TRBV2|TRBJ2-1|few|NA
TGTGCCAGCAGGGTCCCACAGACCCCCTGGAATGAGCAGTTCTTC
CASRVPQTPWNEQFF
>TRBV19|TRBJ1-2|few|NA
TGTGCCAGTAGCCCCCCGGAAACGGGCTATGGCTACACCTTC
CASSPPETGYGYTF
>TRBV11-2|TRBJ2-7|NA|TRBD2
TGTGCCAGCAGCTTAGGGCCTAGCGGGCGCGACGAGCAGTACTTC
CASSLGPSGRDEQYF
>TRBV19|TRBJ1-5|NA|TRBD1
TGTGCCAGTAGCGTCGGTGACAGGGGTGACAATCAGCCCCAGCATTTT
CASSVGDRGDNQPQHF
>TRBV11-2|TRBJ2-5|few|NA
TGTGCCAGCACCTATTTCACAGAACAAGAGACCCAGTACTTC
CASTYFTEQETQYF
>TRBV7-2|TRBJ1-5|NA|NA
TGTGCCAGCAGCTGGGACACCAATCAGCCCCAGCATTTT
CASSWDTNQPQHF
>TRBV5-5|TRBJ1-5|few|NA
TGTGCCAGCAGCTTCCTCGGTGGGCTTCAGCCCCAGCATTTT
CASSFLGGLQPQHF
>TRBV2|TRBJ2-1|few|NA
TGTGCCAGCAGTGTCGGAGAGGAGCAGTTCTTC
CASSVGEEQFF
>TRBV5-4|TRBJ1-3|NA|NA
TGTGCCAGCAGCCCCGGACAAGCCATCTCTGGAAACACCATATATTTT
CASSPGQAISGNTIYF
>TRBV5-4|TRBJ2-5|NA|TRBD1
TGTGCCAGCAGCTTAGGGGGGACAGGGAGGGAGACCCAGTACTTC
CASSLGGTGRETQYF
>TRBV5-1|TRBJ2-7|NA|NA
TGCGCCAGCAGCTACAACGGTGGAGGGACGGGGCGCGAGCAGTACTTC
CASSYNGGGTGREQYF
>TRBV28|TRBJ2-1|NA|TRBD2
TGTGCCAGCAGTTTTTGGGGAGGGCCTACCTACAATGAGCAGTTCTTC
CASSFWGGPTYNEQFF
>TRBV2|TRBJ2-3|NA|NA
TGTGCCAGCAGGTCAGGGGCCGTAGATACGCAGTATTTT
CASRSGAVDTQYF
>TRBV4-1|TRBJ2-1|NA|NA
TGCGCCAGCAGCCAAAAGGACAGTGACAATGAGCAGTTCTTC
CASSQKDSDNEQFF
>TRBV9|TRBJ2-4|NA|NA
TGTGCCAGCAGCCTGGCGGGTAGCGGCCTAAACATTCAGTACTTC
CASSLAGSGLNIQYF
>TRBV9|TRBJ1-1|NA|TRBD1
TGTGCCAGCAGCCCACAGGGACAGTCGAACACTGAAGCTTTCTTT
CASSPQGQSNTEAFF
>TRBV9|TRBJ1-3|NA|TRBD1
TGTGCCAGCACAGGGGGTGTCCCTGGAAACACCATATATTTT
CASTGGVPGNTIYF
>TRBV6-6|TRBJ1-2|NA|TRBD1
TGTGCCAGCAGTTACTCGGGGACAGGGATTGGCTACACCTTC
CASSYSGTGIGYTF
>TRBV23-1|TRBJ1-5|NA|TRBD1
TGCGCCAGCAGTCAATCGATAGTGGGGATTACAGGGGGCCAGGGCAATCAGCCCCAGCATTTT
CASSQSIVGITGGQGNQPQHF
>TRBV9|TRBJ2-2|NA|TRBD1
TGTGCCAGCAGCCGACAGGGGGCGTCGACCGGGGAGCTGTTTTTT
CASSRQGASTGELFF
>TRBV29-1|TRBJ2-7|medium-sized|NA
TGCAGCGTTGTTGGGCAGGGAAGCTCCTACGAGCAGTACTTC
CSVVGQGSSYEQYF
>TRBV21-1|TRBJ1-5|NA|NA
TGTGCCAGCATCCTCAAGGGGGCGAGTCAGCCCCAGCATTTT
CASILKGASQPQHF
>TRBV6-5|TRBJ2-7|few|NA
TGTGCCAGCAGTTACTTCGGAGGGCGAGGGCCCTACGAGCAGTACTTC
CASSYFGGRGPYEQYF
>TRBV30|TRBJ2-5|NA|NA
TGTGCCTGGAGGACACTAGGGCAAGAGACCCAGTACTTC
CAWRTLGQETQYF
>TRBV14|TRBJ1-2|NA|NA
TGTGCCAGCAGTCCCGGGGGGCATTATGGCTACACCTTC
CASSPGGHYGYTF
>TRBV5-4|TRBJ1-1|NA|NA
TGTGCCAGCAGCCCGCCAAGGGGGGGGGATACTGAAGCTTTCTTT
CASSPPRGGDTEAFF
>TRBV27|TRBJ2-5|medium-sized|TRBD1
TGTGCCAGCAGTCCAGCCGGGACAGGGTTAGTCCTGGGAGAGACCCAGTACTTC
CASSPAGTGLVLGETQYF
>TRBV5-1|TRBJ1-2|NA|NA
TGCGCCAGCAGCTTGGGCGGAGATAACTATGGCTACACCTTC
CASSLGGDNYGYTF
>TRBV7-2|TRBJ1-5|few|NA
TGTGCCAGCAGCTTAGGGCTTGGTGGGGGGCAGCCCCAGCATTTT
CASSLGLGGGQPQHF
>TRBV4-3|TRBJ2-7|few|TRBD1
TGCGCCAGCAGCCAAAAGATAGGAAGGACAGGGGATTTCGAGCAGTACTTC
CASSQKIGRTGDFEQYF
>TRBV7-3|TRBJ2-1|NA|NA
TGTGCCAGCAGCTTCGGACTAAGCTCCTACAATGAGCAGTTCTTC
CASSFGLSSYNEQFF
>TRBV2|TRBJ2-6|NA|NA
TGTGCCAGCAGGGAACAGTCTTTCTCTGGGGCCAACGTCCTGACTTTC
CASREQSFSGANVLTF